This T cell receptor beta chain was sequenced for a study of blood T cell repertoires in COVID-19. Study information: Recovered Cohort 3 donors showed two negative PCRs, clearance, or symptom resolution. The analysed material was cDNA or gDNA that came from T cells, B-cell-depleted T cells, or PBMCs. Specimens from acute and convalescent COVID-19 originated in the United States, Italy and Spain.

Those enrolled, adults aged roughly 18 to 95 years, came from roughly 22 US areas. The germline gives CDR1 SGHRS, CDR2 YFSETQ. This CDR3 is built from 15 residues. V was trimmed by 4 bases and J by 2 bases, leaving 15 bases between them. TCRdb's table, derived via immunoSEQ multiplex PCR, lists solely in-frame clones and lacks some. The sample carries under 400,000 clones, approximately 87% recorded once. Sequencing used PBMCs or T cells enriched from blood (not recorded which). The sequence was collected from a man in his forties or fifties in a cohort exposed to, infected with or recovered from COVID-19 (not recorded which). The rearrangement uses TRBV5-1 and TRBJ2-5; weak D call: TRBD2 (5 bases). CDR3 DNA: TGCGCCAGCAGCGTGTTCGCGGGCCCTCAAGAGACCCAGTACTTC. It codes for CASSVFAGPQETQYF.